The clone carrying this TCR beta chain was observed many times. Its cognate antigen is unknown. The same CDR3 can be traced to other DNA sequences in this sample. This sample stems from a study of shared clonotypes between healthy human individuals. In the study overall: Sampling drew on donors who were two women and a few men aged 18 to 49. Whole-study results and caveats: All-four-donor shared clonotypes had higher generation probabilities than non-shared clonotypes did. Tissue TCR repertoires likely differ from these blood-only repertoires.

CDR1 SNHLY and CDR2 FYNNEI come from the germline V gene. V was trimmed by 5 bases and J by 0 bases, leaving 14 bases between them. The CDR3 extends over 16 amino acids. This was a deep-level run. Data came from immunoSEQ multiplex PCR; TCRdb stores just in-frame clones and leaves some out. This sample has around 700,000 clones, with 72% found just once. The sequence came from a woman aged 25 to 39 in good health. The chain joins TRBV2 to TRBJ1-5; maybe TRBD1 (6 bases). The sequenced sample consisted of memory CD4+ T cells sorted from blood. Documented subset: CD45RA-negative fraction. The CDR3 sequence: CASSPGTSYSNQPQHF. The CDR3 coding sequence is TGTGCCAGCAGTCCCGGGACAAGCTATAGCAATCAGCCCCAGCATTTT.